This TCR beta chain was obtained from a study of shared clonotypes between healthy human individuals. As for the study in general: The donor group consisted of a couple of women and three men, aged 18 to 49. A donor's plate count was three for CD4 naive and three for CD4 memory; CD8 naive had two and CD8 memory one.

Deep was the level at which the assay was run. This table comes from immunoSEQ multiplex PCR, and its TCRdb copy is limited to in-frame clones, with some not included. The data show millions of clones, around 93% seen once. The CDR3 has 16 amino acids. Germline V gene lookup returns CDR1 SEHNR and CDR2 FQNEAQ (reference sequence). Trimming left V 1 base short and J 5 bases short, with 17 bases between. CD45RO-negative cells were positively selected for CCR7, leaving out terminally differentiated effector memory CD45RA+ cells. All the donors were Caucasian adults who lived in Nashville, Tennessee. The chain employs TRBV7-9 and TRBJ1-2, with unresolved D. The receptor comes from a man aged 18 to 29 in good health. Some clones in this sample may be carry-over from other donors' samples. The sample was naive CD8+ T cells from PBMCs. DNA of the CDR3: TGTGCCAGCAGCTTAGGTGATGTGGGTGACATGTATGGCTACACCTTC. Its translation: CASSLGDVGDMYGYTF.